Following are 16 T cell receptor beta chains from one sample sequenced in a study of blood T cells in healthy people across ages. The authors ran a second PCR of roughly 6 to 12 cycles using a sample-barcoded 5' primer and a J-beta primer mix. TCRdb re-analysed the 5' RACE reads in MiXCR, keeping a single row per CDR3 protein. The profile shows about 1.5 million distinct CDR3 sequences, roughly two fifths of them singletons. Source material: blood. These TCRs come from a woman under 30 in good health.

The chain carries TRBV6-6 and TRBJ2-2, with TRBD2 identical over 9 bases. This CDR3 region has 16 residues. V trimming: 2 bases; J trimming: 5 bases; junction bases outside the gene matches: 6. Germline-derived CDR1 and CDR2 are MNHNY and SVGAGI (reference sequence). The CDR3 reads CASSYRSGGSTGELFF. CDR3 DNA: TGTGCCAGCAGTTACAGGAGCGGGGGGTCTACCGGGGAGCTGTTTTTT.

Details on this clonotype: A read error may produce the germline difference seen at one junction end. The gene calls are TRBV9 and TRBJ2-5; D is undetermined. CDR3 length equals 13 residues. Germline V lookup: CDR1 SGDLS, CDR2 YYNGEE. In nucleotides, the CDR3 is TGTGCCAACAGCGTCATGACCGGTGAGACCCAGTACTTC. This codes for CANSVMTGETQYF.

This clonotype has a handful of counts. CDR3 region: CASSPTAGETPNYGYTF. Written as DNA, the CDR3 is TGTGCCAGCAGCCCGACCGCTGGGGAAACCCCTAACTATGGCTACACCTTC. The rearrangement links TRBV7-2 to TRBJ1-2; D is unresolved. CDR1 and CDR2 (germline): SGHTA, FQGNSA. There are 17 residues in the CDR3. Between the trimmed V and J ends, which lost 5 bases and 0 bases, there was a span of 19 bases.

The V and J genes are TRBV3-1 and TRBJ2-7; 7 bases agree with TRBD1. J gave up 0 bases and V 4 bases, and 3 bases lay outside the gene matches. CDR1 and CDR2 from the germline V gene are LGHDT and YNNKEL (reference sequence). The CDR3 has 14 residues. CDR3 in amino acids: CASSPYRGSYEQYF. DNA for the CDR3: TGTGCCAGCAGCCCCTACAGGGGCTCCTACGAGCAGTACTTC.

The chain uses TRBV9 and TRBJ2-3; 13 nucleotides agree with TRBD2. The CDR3 is made up of 17 amino acids. Germline CDR1 reads SGDLS; CDR2 reads YYNGEE. V lost 2 bases and J lost 3; bases outside the gene matches: 6. The DNA for the CDR3 is TGTGCCAGCAGCGTGGGACTAGCGGGGAGCAGGACAGATACGCAGTATTTT. This translates into CASSVGLAGSRTDTQYF.

Comment on this clonotype: A much larger clone differs from this one at a single base, so this may be a read error. The V gene is TRBV6-5, the J gene TRBJ2-7; D gene unclear. This CDR3 region has 11 residues. Trimming stripped 6 bases from V and 3 bases from J, with 6 bases between. Germline CDR1 and CDR2: MNHEY and SVGAGI. Written as DNA, the CDR3 is TGTGCCAGCAGATGGGACTACGAGCAGTACTTC. Its protein is CASRWDYEQYF.

This clonotype was seen a few times. A read error may produce the germline difference seen at one junction end. V is TRBV3-1 and J is TRBJ2-5; 7 bases map to TRBD2. The last part of the DNA fits TRBJ2-7 better; the J call may be wrong. This CDR3 contains 15 residues. The germline gives CDR1 LGHDT, CDR2 YNNKEL (reference sequence). CDR3: CASRQGRSSGYEQYF. The DNA for the CDR3 is TGTGCCAGCAGGCAAGGGAGGTCTAGCGGCTACGAGCAGTACTTC.

This clonotype has only a few counts. CDR3 bases: TGTGCCAGCAGTTACTCGGGGCTCAGGACCTTCCCAAAGGGCTACAATGAGCAGTTCTTC. This codes for CASSYSGLRTFPKGYNEQFF. This chain joins TRBV6-2 or TRBV6-3 and TRBJ2-1; weak D call: TRBD1 (5 bases). CDR1 MNHEY and CDR2 SVGEGT come from the germline V gene. Trimming pared 0 bases from V and 3 bases from J, leaving 24 bases between. The CDR3 runs to 20 residues.

This chain joins TRBV29-1 and TRBJ2-7, with TRBD1 matching 7 bases. The CDR3 is made up of 15 amino acids. The trim removed 5 bases at V and 4 bases at J, leaving 14 bases unmatched. In germline, CDR1 is SQVTM, CDR2 ANQGSEA. The CDR3 region is CSVTGWTGLKYEQYF. For the CDR3, the DNA is TGCAGCGTTACAGGGTGGACAGGTCTGAAGTACGAGCAGTACTTC.

There are a few counts of this clonotype. The chain combines TRBV28 with TRBJ2-3, with TRBD1 as a possible D gene (5 bases). V was cut by 5 bases and J by 2 bases, with 17 bases left in between. This CDR3 spans 16 amino acids. Germline-derived CDR1 and CDR2 are MDHEN and SYDVKM. DNA for the CDR3: TGTGCCAGCAGTCCCCCCGGGCAGGGATTCACAGATACGCAGTATTTT. Translated, it gives CASSPPGQGFTDTQYF.

This clonotype has more than one count but fewer than ten. The chain joins TRBV20-1 to TRBJ1-5; 7 bases fit TRBD1. Unmatched junction bases numbered 7, after V lost 3 bases and J lost 2 bases. The CDR3 runs 15 residues. Looked up from germline, CDR1 is DFQATT and CDR2 is SNEGSKA (reference sequence). CDR3 amino acids: CSASKGAGGNQPQHF. The CDR3 DNA reads TGCAGTGCTAGTAAGGGGGCCGGAGGCAATCAGCCCCAGCATTTT.

The chain employs TRBV12-3 or TRBV12-4 and TRBJ2-7, with 11 positions matching TRBD2. The V and J ends lost 1 base and 3 bases, in that order; junction bases with no gene match: 5. The length of the CDR3 is 16 residues. The CDR3 region has the DNA TGTGCCAGCAGTTTAGTCCTTACTAGCGGGGGCTACGAGCAGTACTTC. This translates into CASSLVLTSGGYEQYF.

This clonotype was detected a few times. The rearrangement uses TRBV10-3 and TRBJ1-5; no firm D call. The CDR3 is made up of 10 amino acids. CDR1 ENHRY and CDR2 SYGVKD come from the germline V gene. Trimming removed 8 bases at V and 5 bases at J, with 4 bases between. CDR3 coding DNA: TGTGCCATCGACGATCAGCCCCAGCATTTT. Its protein is CAIDDQPQHF.

The V call is TRBV20-1, the J call TRBJ1-3; D gene unclear. Germline V gene data show CDR1 as DFQATT and CDR2 as SNEGSKA (reference sequence). This CDR3 has 13 residues. V lost 5 bases and J 3 bases, leaving 11 bases between the germline ends. The CDR3: CSAPLTRGNTIYF. DNA of the CDR3: TGCAGTGCTCCTCTTACTCGTGGAAACACCATATATTTT.

This clonotype was detected a few times. This chain connects TRBV6-5 to TRBJ1-6; D is perhaps TRBD1 (5 bases). Looked up from germline, CDR1 is MNHEY and CDR2 is SVGAGI. The CDR3 covers 16 residues. V was cut by 7 bases and J by 7 bases, with 20 bases left in between. CDR3 residues: CASNYLGGGMNSPLHF. DNA for the CDR3: TGTGCCAGCAACTACCTGGGGGGAGGTATGAATTCACCCCTCCACTTT.

V gene TRBV4-3 combines with J gene TRBJ2-1; D may correspond to TRBD1 or TRBD2 (5 bases each). The germline V and J ends were trimmed by 1 base and 2 bases, with 12 bases remaining between them. The germline V gene has CDR1 LGHNA and CDR2 YSLEER. CDR3 size: 16 residues. The CDR3 here is CASSQVLVGPYNEQFF. CDR3 nucleotides: TGCGCCAGCAGCCAAGTCCTAGTGGGACCCTACAATGAGCAGTTCTTC.